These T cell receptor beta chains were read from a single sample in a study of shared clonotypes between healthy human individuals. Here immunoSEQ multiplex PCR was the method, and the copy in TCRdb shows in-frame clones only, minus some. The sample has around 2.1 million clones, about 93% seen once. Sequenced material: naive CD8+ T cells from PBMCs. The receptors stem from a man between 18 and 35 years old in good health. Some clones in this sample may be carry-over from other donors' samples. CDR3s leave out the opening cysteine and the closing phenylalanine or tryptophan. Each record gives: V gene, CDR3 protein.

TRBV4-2 ASSQVGAFGNTIY
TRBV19 ASSIWTGGPEQF
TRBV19 ASNQGRSTEAF
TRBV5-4 ASSLAGPYT
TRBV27 ASSLGGNIYNEQF
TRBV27 ASSLVTSGRDTQY
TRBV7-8 ASSLLGGAGANVLT
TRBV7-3 ASNLGPGTEAF
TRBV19 ASTLNFGTGSYEQY
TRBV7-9 ASSFSPYQETQY
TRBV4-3 ASSQARWSYNEQF
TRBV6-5 ASSYSRQPGELF
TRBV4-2 ASSPSNPGRAEQY
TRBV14 ASSQGGTGRTEAF
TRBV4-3 ASSQDKSPGELF
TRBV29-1 SARDSTYEQY
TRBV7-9 ASSPPRDYEQY
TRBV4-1 ASSQITGTGMTETQY
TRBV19 ASSIVRSGIGELF
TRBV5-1 ASSLAAGGPNTGELF
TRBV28 ASSITGGAEAF
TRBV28 ASSYPTSGSGYEQY
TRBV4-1 ASSQGRNYEQY
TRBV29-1 SAEGQANNEQF
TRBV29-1 SVEGFFRQEKNIQY
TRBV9 ASSVVGGTQY
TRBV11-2 ASSYPRGYQETQY
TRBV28 ASSSGLAGGWGTGELF
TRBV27 ASSRLQGGGETQY
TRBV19 ASSHKIGVPEAF
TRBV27 ASSSHRGWNTEAF
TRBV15 ATSRDDRVASGSRRNIQY
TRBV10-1 ASSGTGWAYEQY
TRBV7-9 ASSPRDGVGDTEAF
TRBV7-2 ASSSKGGTGRGEQF
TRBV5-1 ASSLLTGGNTEAF
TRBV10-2 ASTTSWGPRYGELF
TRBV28 ANSLDRGPAGYT
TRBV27 ASSTTGTNEQY
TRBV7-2 ASSLVRTQETQY
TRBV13 ASSLNRRQGETQY
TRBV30 AWSVPRLAF
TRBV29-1 SVDDRERGYT
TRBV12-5 ASGTGGSRTDTQY
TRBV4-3 ASSQVPSSTSYTQY
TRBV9 ASSVYGMAKNIQY
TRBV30 AWQMGRVSSYNEQF
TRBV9 ASSVGRGRGNEQF
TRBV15 ATYNTGELF
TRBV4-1 ASSQPQGGGYT